What follows are 31 T cell receptor beta chains derived from one specimen sequenced in a study of graft-versus-host responses after intestinal transplantation (dated by TCRdb to 2020 to 2022). The library was prepared using the immunoSEQ multiplex PCR assay. The clones in this table, taken by TCRdb from immuneACCESS, are in-frame only. Not every clone is retained; where verified, under half of the shortfall comes from an unresolved V gene, and the cause of the rest is unknown. The sample contains under 65,000 clones, 90% to 95% of them found a single time. Of the sample, under 0.45% falls within the top ten clones. These TCRs are of unknown antigen specificity. Reading the label with the study, this specimen's time point is: cells obtained before transplantation from donor or recipient. Source: unstimulated CD4+ T cells sorted from spleen or lymph node cells, taken before transplant. These receptors were collected from a human donor who was the organ donor for an intestinal transplant.

Only one count was recorded for this clone. V gene TRBV6-1 combines with J gene TRBJ2-3, with no clear D. Germline V gives CDR1 MNHNS, CDR2 SASEGT. V lost 5 bases and J 3 bases, leaving 6 bases between the germline ends. CDR3 length equals 12 residues. CDR3 sequence reads: CASSRPTDTQYF. The CDR3 DNA is TGTGCCAGCAGTCGACCTACAGATACGCAGTATTTT.

The chain joins TRBV29-1 to TRBJ2-3; no reliable D call. CDR3 length equals 13 residues. Germline V CDR1 and CDR2: SQVTM, ANQGSEA. V lost 0 bases and J 1 base, leaving 5 bases between the germline ends. CDR3 bases: TGCAGCGTTGAAGAAAGAGGCACAGATACGCAGTATTTT. Protein product: CSVEERGTDTQYF.

The J gene is TRBJ1-5, the V gene TRBV7-8; perhaps TRBD1 as D (5 bases). Germline V gene data show CDR1 as SGHVS and CDR2 as FQNEAQ. The ends were cut back, 5 bases at V and 4 bases at J, with 15 bases in the middle. The CDR3 contains 15 residues. The CDR3 spells CASSEEWGGNQPQHF. The CDR3 DNA follows: TGTGCCAGCAGCGAGGAGTGGGGGGGAAATCAGCCCCAGCATTTT. Based on the CDR3 plus reference TRBV7-8 and TRBJ1-5, the full variable domain is GAGVSQSPRYKVAKRGQDVALRCDPISGHVSLFWYQQALGQGPEFLTYFQNEAQLDKSGLPSDRFFAERPEGSVSTLKIQRTQQEDSAVYLCASSEEWGGNQPQHFGDGTRLSIL.

J is TRBJ1-2 and V is TRBV15, with D possibly TRBD1 on 6 matching bases. Trimming pared 0 bases from V and 4 bases from J, leaving 12 bases between. The V gene's germline CDR1 is LNHNV and CDR2 YYDKDF (reference sequence). The CDR3 extends over 15 amino acids. The CDR3 here is CATSREKGGGYGYTF. The CDR3 DNA reads as TGTGCCACCAGCAGAGAGAAAGGGGGTGGCTATGGCTACACCTTC.

The V gene is TRBV4-3, the J gene TRBJ1-2; 9 nucleotides align to TRBD1. The CDR3 runs to 17 residues. CDR1 is LGHNA, CDR2 YSLEER, per germline. Trimming took 4 bases from V and 5 from J; bases not matched to a gene: 14. The CDR3, as DNA: TGCGCCAGCAGCCCAGCCCCGGGACAGGGAGCTCTATATGGCTACACCTTC. Its translation is CASSPAPGQGALYGYTF.

The gene calls are TRBV2 and TRBJ2-7, with 9 bases that match TRBD1. The V segment lost 6 bases and the J segment 5 bases; nucleotides outside the gene matches: 14. Per germline, CDR1 SNHLY and CDR2 FYNNEI. The CDR3 consists of 16 residues. This CDR3 reads CASRARLTGGLNEQYF. DNA for the CDR3: TGTGCCAGCAGGGCGAGACTTACAGGGGGCTTGAACGAGCAGTACTTC.

This clone has a single count. This chain links TRBV7-8 with TRBJ1-3, with a tentative D call TRBD1 (6 bases). The CDR3 covers 15 residues. Deletions cut 7 bases from V and 0 bases from J, with 13 bases between. The V gene's germline CDR1 is SGHVS and CDR2 FQNEAQ. CDR3 residues: CASTLTGRSGNTIYF. In DNA form, the CDR3 reads TGTGCCAGCACCCTAACAGGGCGCTCTGGAAACACCATATATTTT.

This chain joins TRBV4-1 and TRBJ2-5; 7 nucleotides line up with TRBD1. The CDR3 extends over 16 amino acids. V was clipped by 1 base and J by 2 bases; unmatched bases: 7. Germline assignment: CDR1 MGHRA and CDR2 YSYEKL. In DNA form, the CDR3 reads TGCGCCAGCAGCCAAGGAGAGGGGGCCCGGCAAGAGACCCAGTACTTC. Amino acid sequence: CASSQGEGARQETQYF.

CDR3 sequence (DNA): TGTGCCAGCAGAACGACTTCGGGCTATGGCTACACCTTC. Protein product: CASRTTSGYGYTF. The chain has TRBV6-1 and TRBJ1-2; unclear D gene. The CDR3 spans 13 residues. Germline CDR1 and CDR2: MNHNS and SASEGT. V lost 6 bases to trimming and J lost 4 bases, with 12 bases between them.

This chain uses TRBV7-2 with TRBJ2-5; D call uncertain. V was clipped by 1 base and J by 0 bases, with 3 bases between them. The CDR3 runs 13 residues. Germline V gene data show CDR1 as SGHTA and CDR2 as FQGNSA. The CDR3 sequence is CASSLGYQETQYF. The DNA for the CDR3 is TGTGCCAGCAGCTTAGGTTACCAAGAGACCCAGTACTTC.

The V gene is TRBV4-3, the J gene TRBJ2-2; D is ambiguous. Trimming removed 0 bases at V and 1 base at J, with 3 bases between. Germline loops: CDR1 LGHNA, CDR2 YSLEER. This CDR3 comprises 14 residues. CDR3 in amino acids: CASSQDGNTGELFF. In DNA form, the CDR3 reads TGCGCCAGCAGCCAAGATGGGAACACCGGGGAGCTGTTTTTT.

The chain is built from TRBV6-5 and TRBJ2-5; possibly TRBD2 for D (7 bases). CDR3 size: 15 residues. Trimming stripped 0 bases from V and 5 bases from J, with 13 bases between. The V gene's germline CDR1 is MNHEY and CDR2 SVGAGI. Written as DNA, the CDR3 is TGTGCCAGCAGTTACTCAGGGGGGGGAGGGGAGACCCAGTACTTC. Translation: CASSYSGGGGETQYF.

The gene calls are TRBV18 and TRBJ2-1; 8 positions match TRBD2. The CDR3 runs to 17 residues. Trimming cost V 2 bases and J 6 bases; bases outside gene matches: 12. In germline, CDR1 is KGHSH, CDR2 LQKENI. The CDR3 here is CASSPDLRAGGFNEQFF. CDR3 DNA: TGTGCCAGCTCACCAGATTTGAGGGCGGGGGGCTTCAATGAGCAGTTCTTC.

The genes are TRBV29-1 and TRBJ1-1; D possibly corresponds to TRBD1 (6 bases). V was shortened by 6 bases and J by 1 base, with 12 bases between the two germline ends. Germline V gene data show CDR1 as SQVTM and CDR2 as ANQGSEA. The CDR3 totals 13 residues. The CDR3 here is CSVIRGGNTEAFF. As DNA, the CDR3 is TGCAGCGTGATCAGGGGTGGGAACACTGAAGCTTTCTTT.

The chain employs TRBV5-1 and TRBJ2-1; D is uncertain. This CDR3 has 14 amino acids. CDR1 is SGHRS, CDR2 YFSETQ, per germline. The ends were cut back, 4 bases at V and 7 bases at J, with 15 bases in the middle. CDR3 nucleotides: TGCGCCAGCAGCCCCGTGGGTCCTCGGAATGAGCAGTTCTTC. Its translation: CASSPVGPRNEQFF.

In DNA form, the CDR3 reads TGTGCCAGCAGCCGGGGACAGGGGGCCCATGGCTACACCTTC. Translating gives CASSRGQGAHGYTF. The V gene is TRBV6-5, the J gene TRBJ1-2; TRBD1 aligns across 12 bases. The V gene end was trimmed by 6 bases and the J gene end by 6 bases; junction bases not matched to a gene: 5. CDR3 length: 14 amino acids. Per germline, CDR1 MNHEY and CDR2 SVGAGI.

A word on this clone: Germline and junction disagree at one end, which may indicate a read error. The chain links TRBV18 to TRBJ1-1; 7 bases match TRBD1. Germline V gives CDR1 KGHSH, CDR2 LQKENI. The CDR3 length is 17 residues. This chain's CDR3 is CASSHLPLTGSNNEAFF. CDR3 sequence (DNA): TGTGCCAGCTCACACCTACCCTTGACAGGGAGTAACAATGAAGCTTTCTTT.

The chain carries TRBV19 and TRBJ1-5, with a weak D call TRBD1 (5 bases). The CDR3 is 14 residues long. The V gene's germline CDR1 is LNHDA and CDR2 SQIVND (reference sequence). V was pared by 4 bases and J by 5 bases, with 12 bases between. CDR3 sequence (DNA): TGTGCCAGTAGTACCGGGACGGCAGATCAGCCCCAGCATTTT. It encodes CASSTGTADQPQHF.

The chain combines TRBV29-1 with TRBJ1-1, with D perhaps matching TRBD1 (6 bases). The CDR3 has 12 residues. Germline V lookup: CDR1 SQVTM, CDR2 ANQGSEA. Trimming left V 5 bases short and J 5 bases short, with 12 bases between. The DNA for the CDR3 is TGCAGCGTTTCAGGGGTTGGGACTGAAGCTTTCTTT. It is translated as CSVSGVGTEAFF. The full variable domain, its missing parts supplied by reference TRBV29-1 and TRBJ1-1, is SAVISQKPSRDICQRGTSLTIQCQVDSQVTMMFWYRQQPGQSLTLIATANQGSEATYESGFVIDKFPISRPNLTFSTLTVSNMSPEDSSIYLCSVSGVGTEAFFGQGTRLTVV.

The chain has TRBV5-8 and TRBJ2-6, with D perhaps given as TRBD1 or TRBD2 (6 bases each). Germline V gives CDR1 SGHTS, CDR2 YDEGEE. The CDR3 contains 15 residues. V gave up 2 bases and J gave up 2 bases, with 8 bases separating them. The CDR3 sequence is CASSFRGPGANVLTF. As DNA, the CDR3 is TGTGCCAGCAGCTTCCGGGGGCCTGGGGCCAACGTCCTGACTTTC.

A single count supports this clone. The genes are TRBV6-1 and TRBJ2-5; D may be TRBD1 or TRBD2 (6 bases each). V dropped 7 bases and J dropped 5 bases, with 14 bases sitting between them. Looked up from germline, CDR1 is MNHNS and CDR2 is SASEGT. This CDR3 has 13 amino acids. As DNA, the CDR3 is TGTGCCAGCATCCCGGGGGCAGGGGAGACCCAGTACTTC. This gives the protein CASIPGAGETQYF.

The chain is built from TRBV7-2 and TRBJ1-6; 9 nucleotides line up with TRBD1. Germline V gives CDR1 SGHTA, CDR2 FQGNSA. The CDR3 is made up of 15 amino acids. Unmatched junction bases numbered 9, after V lost 2 bases and J lost 13 bases. CDR3 DNA sequence: TGTGCCAGCAGCTTATTGGGGACAGGGTACTCCCCCCTCCACTTT. This codes for CASSLLGTGYSPLHF. The full variable domain, with the rest looked up from reference TRBV7-2 and TRBJ1-6, is GAGVSQSPSNKVTEKGKDVELRCDPISGHTALYWYRQSLGQGLEFLIYFQGNSAPDKSGLPSDRFSAERTGGSVSTLTIQRTQQEDSAVYLCASSLLGTGYSPLHFGNGTRLTVT.

This chain connects TRBV5-1 to TRBJ1-3; TRBD1 is a possible D gene (5 bases). The V end was cut by 0 bases, the J end by 4 bases, with 11 bases between. Per the germline V gene, CDR1 is SGHRS and CDR2 is YFSETQ. The CDR3 totals 15 residues. CDR3 DNA sequence: TGCGCCAGCAGCTTGGAATCGGGGACGGGAAACACCATATATTTT. Encoded protein: CASSLESGTGNTIYF. The complete variable domain, with remaining parts taken from reference TRBV5-1 and TRBJ1-3, reads KAGVTQTPRYLIKTRGQQVTLSCSPISGHRSVSWYQQTPGQGLQFLFEYFSETQRNKGNFPGRFSGRQFSNSRSEMNVSTLELGDSALYLCASSLESGTGNTIYFGEGSWLTVV.

The CDR3 sequence is CASSPTTGRRGHNSPLHF. CDR3 sequence (DNA): TGTGCCAGCTCACCAACGACCGGGCGAAGGGGGCATAATTCACCCCTCCACTTT. The rearrangement uses TRBV18 and TRBJ1-6; TRBD1 aligns across 7 bases. Germline V gives CDR1 KGHSH, CDR2 LQKENI. The J segment lost 5 bases and the V segment lost 2 bases, leaving 12 bases of the junction unmatched. The CDR3 has 18 residues.

This chain joins TRBV6-5 and TRBJ1-1; D is perhaps TRBD1 (6 bases). With 4 bases removed from V and 2 bases from J, the gap between germline ends came to 11 bases. The germline CDR1 and CDR2 sequences are MNHEY and SVGAGI. The CDR3 length is 14 residues. The CDR3 coding sequence is TGTGCCAGCAGTTCCGGGACACCAAACACTGAAGCTTTCTTT. Residues: CASSSGTPNTEAFF.

This clone was counted a single time. The V call is TRBV5-1, the J call TRBJ2-2; 11 nucleotides agree with TRBD2. V shed 2 bases, J shed 6 bases, and the junction held 6 bases outside the gene matches. Germline loops: CDR1 SGHRS, CDR2 YFSETQ. The CDR3 contains 16 residues. The CDR3 protein is CASSLVGLAGAGELFF. CDR3 DNA: TGCGCCAGCAGCTTAGTCGGACTAGCGGGCGCCGGGGAGCTGTTTTTT.

This clone was detected once. The chain employs TRBV6-5 and TRBJ1-6; 9 bases are shared with TRBD1. Germline lookup yields CDR1 MNHEY and CDR2 SVGAGI. V lost 7 bases to trimming and J lost 4 bases; unmatched junction nucleotides: 5. The CDR3 length is 15 residues. This CDR3 is CASTTGGQYNSPLHF. The CDR3 DNA reads as TGTGCCAGCACGACAGGGGGGCAATATAATTCACCCCTCCACTTT.

V is TRBV6-4 and J is TRBJ2-1; weak D call: TRBD2 (6 bases). V was trimmed by 6 bases and J by 8 bases, leaving 17 bases between them. Germline CDR1 and CDR2: MRHNA and SNTAGT. This CDR3 has 14 residues. The CDR3 DNA reads as TGTGCCAGCAGGTTCCGGGGACTCCCCCATGAGCAGTTCTTC. This codes for CASRFRGLPHEQFF.

The V and J genes are TRBV10-3 and TRBJ2-5, with D unclear. Germline values: CDR1 ENHRY, CDR2 SYGVKD. Deletions cut 4 bases from V and 5 bases from J, with 8 bases between. This CDR3 is built from 12 residues. CDR3 residues: CAISGTGETQYF. DNA of the CDR3: TGTGCCATCAGTGGGACCGGGGAGACCCAGTACTTC.

A single count supports this clone. The chain couples TRBV5-1 to TRBJ1-6, with D maybe TRBD1 (5 bases). The CDR3 has 15 residues. With 5 bases removed from V and 0 bases from J, the gap between germline ends came to 9 bases. Looked up from germline, CDR1 is SGHRS and CDR2 is YFSETQ. In nucleotides, the CDR3 is TGCGCCAGCAGTCGACAGAGCTCCTATAATTCACCCCTCCACTTT. This encodes CASSRQSSYNSPLHF.

The chain uses TRBV6-1 and TRBJ2-2; D remains ambiguous. Germline V gives CDR1 MNHNS, CDR2 SASEGT. This CDR3 has 12 amino acids. Trimming pared 7 bases from V and 0 bases from J, leaving 3 bases between. CDR3 amino acids: CASTANTGELFF. DNA for the CDR3: TGTGCCAGCACAGCGAACACCGGGGAGCTGTTTTTT.